Given below is one T cell receptor (beta chain) in context. It lacks a known antigen. One base away there is no much larger clone; base qualities are not given. This specimen comes from a study of T-cell reconstitution after alpha-beta-depleted transplantation in children (dated by TCRdb to 2015 to 2016). About the study as a whole: T-cell immune reconstitution after TCRalphabeta/CD19-depleted allogeneic hematopoietic cell transplantation in children was quantitatively tracked in the study by means of TCR repertoire profiling. What the study reported, not specific to this receptor: Hyperexpanded clone frequencies declined over subsequent months; after one year, T-cell counts and TCRbeta diversity were mostly attributed to newly produced T cells. In some patients, the high TCRbeta diversity seen at day 60 was put down to recipient T cells and intrathymic progenitors that had survived conditioning. The apparently early alphabetaT-cell count recovery about two months after transplant was reportedly dependent on only several hundred rapidly expanded clones derived from non-depleted graft cells.

The CDR3 holds 15 amino acids from the cysteine to the phenylalanine. The CDR3 DNA has 45 bases and is translated from base 1. CDR1 is given as SGHRS and CDR2 as YFSETQ, both from the germline V gene. Relative to germline, V is 4 bases shorter and J is 2 bases shorter, with 13 bases between their ends. What the treatment or condition label conveys for this sample: allogeneic hematopoietic cell transplantation with graft depleted of TCRalphabeta T cells and CD19 B cells. TCRalphabeta/CD19-depleted allogeneic hematopoietic cell grafts were given to the transplant recipients, all of whom were children. Receptor libraries were prepared by PCR. For sequencing, an Illumina HiSeq 2500 was employed. Molecular barcoding was employed in the preparation of TCR libraries, with unique molecular identifiers being used to normalize TCRbeta repertoire quantification. TCRdb handled the public reads itself, with Q25 trimming in fastp and clone calling in MiXCR, and kept productive beta chains. Here each entry gathers all rows of one CDR3 protein and keeps the most common genes and DNA. Within this sample are approximately 500,000 distinct CDR3 sequences, with roughly 30% of them counted one time only. The ten largest clones add up to 35% to 40% of the sample.

This clonotype was obtained from a boy under two years old with Wiskott-Aldrich syndrome, due to receive a stem cell transplant. Sequencing used PBMCs, obtained before TCRalphabeta/CD19-depleted stem cell transplant. The rearranged segments are TRBV5-1 and TRBJ2-1, with a weak D call of TRBD2 (5 bases match). The bases are TGCGCCAGCAGCGCGGGCCCCCGGACCTACAATGAGCAGTTCTTC. Its translation is CASSAGPRTYNEQFF.